Listed below are T cell receptor beta chains from one sample, sequenced in a study of blood T cell repertoires in COVID-19. The method was immunoSEQ multiplex PCR; TCRdb's version includes in-frame clones alone and lacks a portion of them. Among approximately 120,000 clones listed, around 90% were seen once. The sample taken for sequencing was peripheral blood. The origin of the receptors is a man aged 45-60 years with COVID-19, enrolled during active disease. Each CDR3 is given with its conserved first and last residue.

J gene: TRBJ1-2; CDR3 length: 18; V gene: TRBV28; CDR3 protein: CASSPPGGAGDVYYGYTF
J gene: TRBJ2-4; CDR3 length: 17; V gene: TRBV18; CDR3 protein: CASSGGRGGLAKNIQYF
J gene: TRBJ2-7; CDR3 length: 16; V gene: TRBV10-3; CDR3 protein: CAISGGGPPPSYEQYF
J gene: TRBJ2-2; CDR3 length: 15; V gene: TRBV6-5; CDR3 protein: CASSYSTQNTGELFF
J gene: TRBJ1-2; CDR3 length: 15; V gene: TRBV10-2; CDR3 protein: CASSPWDDRGYGYTF
J gene: TRBJ1-5; CDR3 length: 14; V gene: TRBV28; CDR3 protein: CASTVFQGYQPQHF
J gene: TRBJ2-7; CDR3 length: 15; V gene: TRBV5-1; CDR3 protein: CASSGTSGRADEQYF
J gene: TRBJ1-2; CDR3 length: 12; V gene: TRBV18; CDR3 protein: CASSRTGDGYTF
J gene: TRBJ2-7; CDR3 length: 16; V gene: TRBV30; CDR3 protein: CAWSVGTGLPSYEQYF
J gene: TRBJ1-3; CDR3 length: 15; V gene: TRBV6-1; CDR3 protein: CASSDFPQGAYTIYF
J gene: TRBJ2-2; CDR3 length: 18; V gene: TRBV7-3; CDR3 protein: CASSLTPGLAGLTGELFF
J gene: TRBJ1-3; CDR3 length: 12; V gene: TRBV12-3/TRBV12-4; CDR3 protein: CASSFGLNTIYF
J gene: TRBJ1-4; CDR3 length: 14; V gene: TRBV27; CDR3 protein: CASSLTSGIEKLFF
J gene: TRBJ2-7; CDR3 length: 19; V gene: TRBV7-6; CDR3 protein: CASSLDAGTSGRLNYEQYF
J gene: TRBJ2-7; CDR3 length: 13; V gene: TRBV10-3; CDR3 protein: CAISTSGGYEQYF
J gene: TRBJ1-2; CDR3 length: 14; V gene: TRBV6-5; CDR3 protein: CASSSTGTGGAYTF
J gene: TRBJ2-5; CDR3 length: 16; V gene: TRBV30; CDR3 protein: CAWSVKAGGFGETQYF
J gene: TRBJ2-3; CDR3 length: 14; V gene: TRBV19; CDR3 protein: CASNLAGGADTQYF
J gene: TRBJ1-5; CDR3 length: 15; V gene: TRBV6-2/TRBV6-3; CDR3 protein: CASSYWGQGYQPQHF
J gene: TRBJ2-5; CDR3 length: 14; V gene: TRBV24-1; CDR3 protein: CATSGGDGGETQYF
J gene: TRBJ2-2; CDR3 length: 16; V gene: TRBV7-6; CDR3 protein: CASSLASGMNTGELFF
J gene: TRBJ2-1; CDR3 length: 15; V gene: TRBV19; CDR3 protein: CASSTSRTQYNEQFF
J gene: TRBJ2-2; CDR3 length: 15; V gene: TRBV5-8; CDR3 protein: CASSFQGALAGELFF
J gene: TRBJ2-2; CDR3 length: 14; V gene: TRBV9; CDR3 protein: CASGGQPNTGELFF
J gene: TRBJ2-2; CDR3 length: 16; V gene: TRBV2; CDR3 protein: CASSERGFSNTGELFF
J gene: TRBJ2-1; CDR3 length: 16; V gene: TRBV2; CDR3 protein: CASSLTWSGRLNEQFF
J gene: TRBJ1-2; CDR3 length: 13; V gene: TRBV2; CDR3 protein: CASRGEGAYGYTF
J gene: TRBJ2-1; CDR3 length: 17; V gene: TRBV4-3; CDR3 protein: CASSQVLRSRSYNEQFF
J gene: TRBJ1-2; CDR3 length: 12; V gene: TRBV29-1; CDR3 protein: CSVEQGVGGYTF